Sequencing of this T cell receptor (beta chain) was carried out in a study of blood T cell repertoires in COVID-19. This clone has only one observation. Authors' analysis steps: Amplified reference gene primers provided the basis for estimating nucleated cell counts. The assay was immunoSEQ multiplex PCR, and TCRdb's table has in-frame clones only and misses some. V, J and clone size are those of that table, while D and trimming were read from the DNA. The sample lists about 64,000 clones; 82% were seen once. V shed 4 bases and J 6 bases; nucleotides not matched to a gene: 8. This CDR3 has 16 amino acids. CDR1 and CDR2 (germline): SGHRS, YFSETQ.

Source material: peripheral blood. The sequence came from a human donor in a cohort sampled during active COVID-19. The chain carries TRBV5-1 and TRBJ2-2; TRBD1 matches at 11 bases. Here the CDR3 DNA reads TGCGCCAGCAGCGTCATCGGACAGGGGGCGCCCGGGGAGCTGTTTTTT. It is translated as CASSVIGQGAPGELFF.